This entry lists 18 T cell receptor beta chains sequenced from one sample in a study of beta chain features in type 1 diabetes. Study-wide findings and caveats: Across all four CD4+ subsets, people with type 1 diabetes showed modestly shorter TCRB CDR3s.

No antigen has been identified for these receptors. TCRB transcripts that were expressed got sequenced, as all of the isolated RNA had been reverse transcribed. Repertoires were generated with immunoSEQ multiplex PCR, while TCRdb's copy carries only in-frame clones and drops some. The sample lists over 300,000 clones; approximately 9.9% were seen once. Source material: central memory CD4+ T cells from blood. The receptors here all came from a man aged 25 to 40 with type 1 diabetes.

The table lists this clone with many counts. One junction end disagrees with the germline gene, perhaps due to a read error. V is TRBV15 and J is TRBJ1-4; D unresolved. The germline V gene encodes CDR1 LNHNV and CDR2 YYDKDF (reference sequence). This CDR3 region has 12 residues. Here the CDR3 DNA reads TGTGCCACCAGCAGAGAACGGACGGCTATTGTTTTT. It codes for CATSRERTAIVF. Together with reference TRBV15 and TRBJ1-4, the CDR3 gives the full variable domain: DAMVIQNPRYQVTQFGKPVTLSCSQTLNHNVMYWYQQKSSQAPKLLFHYYDKDFNNEADTPDNFQSRRPNTSFCFLDIRSPGLGDTAMYLCATSRERTAIVFGSGTQLSVL.

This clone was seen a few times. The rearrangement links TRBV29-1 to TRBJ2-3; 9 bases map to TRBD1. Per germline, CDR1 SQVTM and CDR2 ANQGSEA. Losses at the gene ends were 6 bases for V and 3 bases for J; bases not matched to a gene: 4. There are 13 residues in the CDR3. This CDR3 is CSVLGQGTDTQYF. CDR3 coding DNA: TGCAGCGTCTTGGGACAGGGAACAGATACGCAGTATTTT.

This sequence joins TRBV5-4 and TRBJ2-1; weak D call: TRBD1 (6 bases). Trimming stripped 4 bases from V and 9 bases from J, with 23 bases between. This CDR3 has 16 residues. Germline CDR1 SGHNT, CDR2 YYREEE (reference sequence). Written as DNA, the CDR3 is TGTGCCAGCAGCCTACCTTTAGGGGGAAGGTTAGGTGAGCAGTTCTTC. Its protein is CASSLPLGGRLGEQFF.

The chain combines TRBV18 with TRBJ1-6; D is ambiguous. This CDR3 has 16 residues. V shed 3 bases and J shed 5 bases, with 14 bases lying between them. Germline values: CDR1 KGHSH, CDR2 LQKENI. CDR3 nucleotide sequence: TGTGCCAGCTCACCTGGACCACGCGGGAATAATTCACCCCTCCACTTT. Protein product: CASSPGPRGNNSPLHF.

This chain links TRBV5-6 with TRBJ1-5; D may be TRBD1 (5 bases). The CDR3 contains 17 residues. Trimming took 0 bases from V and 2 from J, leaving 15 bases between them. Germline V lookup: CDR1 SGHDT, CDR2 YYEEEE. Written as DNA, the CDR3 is TGTGCCAGCAGCTTGGAAGGGAGGGGATGGGGCAATCAGCCCCAGCATTTT. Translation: CASSLEGRGWGNQPQHF.

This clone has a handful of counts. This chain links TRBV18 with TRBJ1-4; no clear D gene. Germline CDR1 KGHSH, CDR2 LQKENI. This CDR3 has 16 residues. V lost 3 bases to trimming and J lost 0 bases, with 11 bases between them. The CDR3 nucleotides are TGTGCCAGCTCACCGCGCGGCCCGGCAACTAATGAAAAACTGTTTTTT. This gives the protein CASSPRGPATNEKLFF. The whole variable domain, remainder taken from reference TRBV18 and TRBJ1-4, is NAGVMQNPRHLVRRRGQEARLRCSPMKGHSHVYWYRQLPEEGLKFMVYLQKENIIDESGMPKERFSAEFPKEGPSILRIQQVVRGDSAAYFCASSPRGPATNEKLFFGSGTQLSVL.

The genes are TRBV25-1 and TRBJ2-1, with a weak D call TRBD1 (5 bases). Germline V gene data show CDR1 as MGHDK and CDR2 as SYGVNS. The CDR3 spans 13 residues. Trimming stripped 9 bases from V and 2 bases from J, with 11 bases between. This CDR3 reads CASKGQAYNEQFF. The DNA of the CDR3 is TGTGCCAGTAAGGGGCAGGCCTACAATGAGCAGTTCTTC.

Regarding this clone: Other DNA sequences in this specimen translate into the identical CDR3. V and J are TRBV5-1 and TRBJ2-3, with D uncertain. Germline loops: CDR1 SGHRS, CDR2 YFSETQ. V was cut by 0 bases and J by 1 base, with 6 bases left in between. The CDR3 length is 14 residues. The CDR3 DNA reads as TGCGCCAGCAGCTTGGGAGGCCGCACAGATACGCAGTATTTT. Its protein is CASSLGGRTDTQYF.

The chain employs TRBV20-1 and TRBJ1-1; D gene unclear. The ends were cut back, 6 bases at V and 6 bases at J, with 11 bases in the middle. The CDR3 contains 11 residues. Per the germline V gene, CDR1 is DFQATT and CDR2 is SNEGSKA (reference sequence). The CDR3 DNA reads TGCAGTGCCCTGGGAGGGCCTGAAGCTTTCTTT. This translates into CSALGGPEAFF.

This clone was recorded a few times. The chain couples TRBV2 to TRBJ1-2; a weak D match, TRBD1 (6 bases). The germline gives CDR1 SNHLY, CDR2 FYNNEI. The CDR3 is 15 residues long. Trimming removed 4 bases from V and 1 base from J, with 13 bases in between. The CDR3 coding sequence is TGTGCCAGCAGTGGTGACAGGCAGTTTAACTATGGCTACACCTTC. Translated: CASSGDRQFNYGYTF.

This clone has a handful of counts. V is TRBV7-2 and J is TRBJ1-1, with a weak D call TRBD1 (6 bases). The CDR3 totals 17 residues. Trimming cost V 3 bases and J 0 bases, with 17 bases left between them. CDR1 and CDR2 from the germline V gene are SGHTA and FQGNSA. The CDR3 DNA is TGTGCCAGCAGCTTTGCTGCAGGGAGGGGGATGAACACTGAAGCTTTCTTT. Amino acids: CASSFAAGRGMNTEAFF.

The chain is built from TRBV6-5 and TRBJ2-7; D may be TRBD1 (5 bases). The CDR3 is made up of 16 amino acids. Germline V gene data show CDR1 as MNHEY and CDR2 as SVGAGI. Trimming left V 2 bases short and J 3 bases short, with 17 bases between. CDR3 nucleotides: TGTGCCAGCAGTTACACGCCCTTGGGCAGGGTCTACGAGCAGTACTTC. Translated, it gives CASSYTPLGRVYEQYF.

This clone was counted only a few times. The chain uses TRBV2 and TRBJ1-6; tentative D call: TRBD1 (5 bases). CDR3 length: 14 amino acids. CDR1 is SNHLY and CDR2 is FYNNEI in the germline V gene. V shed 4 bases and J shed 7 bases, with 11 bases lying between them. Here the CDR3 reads CASSVDRPNSPLHF. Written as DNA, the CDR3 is TGTGCCAGCAGTGTTGACAGACCGAATTCACCCCTCCACTTT.

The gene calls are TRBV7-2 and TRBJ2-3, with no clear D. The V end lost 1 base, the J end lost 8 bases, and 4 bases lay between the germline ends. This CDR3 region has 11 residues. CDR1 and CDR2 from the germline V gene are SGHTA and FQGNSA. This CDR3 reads CASSLDRTQYF. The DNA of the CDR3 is TGTGCCAGCAGCTTAGATCGTACGCAGTATTTT. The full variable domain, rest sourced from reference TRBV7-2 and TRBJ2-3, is GAGVSQSPSNKVTEKGKDVELRCDPISGHTALYWYRQSLGQGLEFLIYFQGNSAPDKSGLPSDRFSAERTGGSVSTLTIQRTQQEDSAVYLCASSLDRTQYFGPGTRLTVL.

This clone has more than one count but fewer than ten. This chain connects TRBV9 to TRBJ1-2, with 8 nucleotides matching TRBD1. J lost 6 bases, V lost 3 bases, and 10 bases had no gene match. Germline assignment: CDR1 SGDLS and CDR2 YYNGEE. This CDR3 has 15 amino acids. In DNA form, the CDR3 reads TGTGCCAGCAGCGCCGGACAGGGTAGGCAGGATGGCTACACCTTC. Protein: CASSAGQGRQDGYTF.

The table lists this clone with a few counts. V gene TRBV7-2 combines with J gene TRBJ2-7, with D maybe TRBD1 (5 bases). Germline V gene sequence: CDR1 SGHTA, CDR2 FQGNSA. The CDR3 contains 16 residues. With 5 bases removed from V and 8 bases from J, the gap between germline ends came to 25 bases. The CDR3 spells CASSPQDRFDTLKQYF. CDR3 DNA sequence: TGTGCCAGCAGCCCACAAGACAGATTCGATACGTTGAAGCAGTACTTC.

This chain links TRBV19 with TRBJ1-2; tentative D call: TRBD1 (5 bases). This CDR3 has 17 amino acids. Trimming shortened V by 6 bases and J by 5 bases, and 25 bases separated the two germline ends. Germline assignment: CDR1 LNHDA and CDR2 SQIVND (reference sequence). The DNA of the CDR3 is TGTGCCAGTAGCCCCGAGGTTGGGGCCTCGCACTGGTATGGCTACACCTTC. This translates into CASSPEVGASHWYGYTF.

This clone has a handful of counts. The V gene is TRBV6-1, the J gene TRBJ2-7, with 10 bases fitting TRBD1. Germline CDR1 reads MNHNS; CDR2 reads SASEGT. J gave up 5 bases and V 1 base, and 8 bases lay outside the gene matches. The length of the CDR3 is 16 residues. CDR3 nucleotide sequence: TGTGCCAGCAGTGAAGTAATGGGACAGGGGACTCACGAGCAGTACTTC. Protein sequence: CASSEVMGQGTHEQYF.